One and the same sample provided the 8 T cell receptor beta chains below, sequenced in a study of T cells in Graves' hyperthyroidism and ophthalmopathy. Regions amplified from RNA transcripts were the TCR beta CDR3 regions. A first-round RT-PCR of the TCR CDR3 used the HTBI primer set. TCRdb reanalysed the multiplex PCR reads using MiXCR and keeps one entry per CDR3 protein. The sample yields hundreds of thousands of distinct CDR3 sequences, about 16% seen once. The source material was blood. These receptors were obtained from a woman in her forties with Graves' ophthalmopathy.

This clonotype was detected ten times or more. The chain carries TRBV30 and TRBJ2-7; 10 positions agree with TRBD2. Germline CDR1 is GTSNPN and CDR2 is SVGIG (reference sequence). The CDR3 contains 13 residues. V lost 2 bases to trimming and J lost 4 bases; unmatched junction nucleotides: 2. CDR3 sequence (DNA): TGTGCCTGGAGTTTAGCGGGAGGTTACGAGCAGTACTTC. Amino acids: CAWSLAGGYEQYF.

This clonotype appeared a single time. The V and J genes are TRBV9 and TRBJ2-7; a possible D gene is TRBD2 (5 bases). Germline V CDR1 and CDR2: SGDLS, YYNGEE. CDR3 length equals 14 residues. The V and J ends lost 3 bases and 2 bases respectively, with 12 bases between them. For the CDR3, the DNA is TGTGCCAGCAGCGGGGGAGTTGGGGCCTACGAGCAGTACTTC. Translation: CASSGGVGAYEQYF.

The chain uses TRBV5-1 and TRBJ1-4; a possible D gene is TRBD1 (6 bases). The CDR3 loop spans 14 amino acids. Between the trimmed V and J ends, which lost 4 bases and 8 bases, there was a span of 15 bases. CDR1 and CDR2 from the germline V gene are SGHRS and YFSETQ. DNA for the CDR3: TGCGCCAGCAGCCGGGAGAGGGGGGTCGAAAAACTGTTTTTT. This encodes CASSRERGVEKLFF.

This clonotype was detected ten times or more. The rearrangement uses TRBV12-3 or TRBV12-4 and TRBJ2-5; 13 nucleotides align to TRBD2. The CDR3 runs 16 residues. The V segment lost 7 bases and the J segment 3 bases; nucleotides outside the gene matches: 8. The CDR3 region is CASTQGGTSGKETQYF. In DNA, the CDR3 is TGTGCCAGCACCCAGGGCGGGACTAGCGGGAAAGAGACCCAGTACTTC.

This clonotype was counted ten times or more. CDR3 DNA: TGTGCCAGCAACCCTGGACTAGCCCCCGCGGGGGCGCAGTATTTT. Encoded protein: CASNPGLAPAGAQYF. This rearrangement joins TRBV27 to TRBJ2-3; 8 positions agree with TRBD2. The CDR3 contains 15 residues. Germline V gene lookup returns CDR1 MNHEY and CDR2 SMNVEV (reference sequence). Trimming took 7 bases from V and 10 from J; bases not matched to a gene: 16.

The chain joins TRBV7-8 to TRBJ2-7; maybe TRBD1 (6 bases). V lost 2 bases, J lost 2 bases, and 19 bases lay in between. The CDR3 covers 17 residues. Per the germline V gene, CDR1 is SGHVS and CDR2 is FQNEAQ. CDR3 bases: TGTGCCAGCAGCTTAACCAAGGGGGATGAGTACGCCTACGAGCAGTACTTC. Translated, it gives CASSLTKGDEYAYEQYF. The full variable domain, its missing parts supplied by reference TRBV7-8 and TRBJ2-7, is GAGVSQSPRYKVAKRGQDVALRCDPISGHVSLFWYQQALGQGPEFLTYFQNEAQLDKSGLPSDRFFAERPEGSVSTLKIQRTQQEDSAVYLCASSLTKGDEYAYEQYFGPGTRLTVT.

This clonotype was seen many times. This chain joins TRBV28 and TRBJ2-7, with 8 bases aligning to TRBD1. V shed 6 bases, J shed 1 base, and the junction held 8 bases outside the gene matches. Per germline, CDR1 MDHEN and CDR2 SYDVKM. The CDR3 covers 15 residues. For the CDR3, the DNA is TGTGCCAGCAGCTTACCGGGACAGGCTTCCTACGAGCAGTACTTC. Translation gives CASSLPGQASYEQYF.

This chain connects TRBV27 to TRBJ2-1, with TRBD1 matching over 7 bases. The CDR3 is 17 residues long. After removal of 4 bases from V and 2 bases from J, the junction contained 11 bases not matched to a gene. CDR1 is MNHEY, CDR2 SMNVEV, per germline (reference sequence). CDR3 protein: CASSSTTGLRTYNEQFF. The CDR3 DNA follows: TGTGCCAGCAGTTCCACGACAGGGTTGAGAACCTACAATGAGCAGTTCTTC.